The 26 T cell receptor beta chains presented below share a single source sample, sequenced in a study of cytomegalovirus exposure and HLA in healthy donors. With 60 Vbeta and 13 Jbeta primers, the PCR was carried out. Sequencing was performed with immunoSEQ multiplex PCR; in TCRdb, only in-frame clones are kept and a portion is missing. Of 100,000 or so clones listed, 81% are singletons. The sequencing sample was made of PBMCs. These receptors were collected from a man aged 40-49 years in good health and CMV-seropositive.

The CDR3 DNA reads as TGTGCCAGCAGCGTAGCGACGGGGGGTCCCTCCTACGAGCAGTACTTC. Translation gives CASSVATGGPSYEQYF. The chain has TRBV9 and TRBJ2-7; 7 bases are a match to TRBD2. The CDR3 extends over 16 amino acids. Trimming removed 0 bases from V and 0 bases from J; junction bases left unmatched: 6. Germline V gives CDR1 SGDLS, CDR2 YYNGEE.

This chain links TRBV5-1 with TRBJ2-2; D possibly corresponds to TRBD1 (6 bases). This CDR3 has 14 amino acids. CDR1 and CDR2 from the germline V gene are SGHRS and YFSETQ. Trimming took 5 bases from V and 2 from J, leaving 10 bases between them. In nucleotides, the CDR3 is TGCGCCAGCAGGCTACAGGGAAACACCGGGGAGCTGTTTTTT. Protein product: CASRLQGNTGELFF. The full variable domain, with the rest looked up from reference TRBV5-1 and TRBJ2-2, is KAGVTQTPRYLIKTRGQQVTLSCSPISGHRSVSWYQQTPGQGLQFLFEYFSETQRNKGNFPGRFSGRQFSNSRSEMNVSTLELGDSALYLCASRLQGNTGELFFGEGSRLTVL.

The DNA of the CDR3 is TGTGCCAGTAGTAGAGACAGGGGTGCATACGAGCAGTACTTC. This gives the protein CASSRDRGAYEQYF. The V call is TRBV19, the J call TRBJ2-7; the match to TRBD1 covers 8 bases. The CDR3 has 14 amino acids. After removal of 4 bases from V and 4 bases from J, the junction contained 6 bases not matched to a gene. Germline V gene sequence: CDR1 LNHDA, CDR2 SQIVND (reference sequence).

V is TRBV10-3 and J is TRBJ2-1, with a weak D call TRBD2 (5 bases). This CDR3 has 13 amino acids. From germline, CDR1 is ENHRY and CDR2 SYGVKD. Trimming stripped 11 bases from V and 5 bases from J, with 16 bases between. In DNA, the CDR3 is TGTGCCGGTAGCGAAATCGGGAACAATGAGCAGTTCTTC. Amino acid sequence: CAGSEIGNNEQFF.

This chain links TRBV5-1 with TRBJ1-3; perhaps TRBD1 as D (5 bases). Per germline, CDR1 SGHRS and CDR2 YFSETQ. Trimming pared 3 bases from V and 0 bases from J, leaving 7 bases between. The CDR3 is made up of 14 amino acids. The DNA for the CDR3 is TGCGCCAGCAGCTCAACAGGCTCTGGAAACACCATATATTTT. Translating gives CASSSTGSGNTIYF. Full variable domain (remainder filled in from reference TRBV5-1 and TRBJ1-3): KAGVTQTPRYLIKTRGQQVTLSCSPISGHRSVSWYQQTPGQGLQFLFEYFSETQRNKGNFPGRFSGRQFSNSRSEMNVSTLELGDSALYLCASSSTGSGNTIYFGEGSWLTVV.

The CDR3 nucleotides read TGTGCCAGCTCACCGGATGTTCAGGGGGCGGCTGGCTACACCTTC. Translating gives CASSPDVQGAAGYTF. The chain employs TRBV18 and TRBJ1-2; 8 nucleotides match TRBD1. Per germline, CDR1 KGHSH and CDR2 LQKENI. V lost 3 bases to trimming and J lost 7 bases; unmatched junction nucleotides: 10. The CDR3 is 15 residues long.

This sequence joins TRBV11-2 and TRBJ1-5; TRBD1 might be the D (6 bases). CDR3 length: 14 amino acids. The germline CDR1 and CDR2 sequences are SGHAT and FQNNGV. With 4 bases removed from V and 6 bases from J, the gap between germline ends came to 13 bases. The CDR3 region is CASSSMGAGQPQHF. DNA for the CDR3: TGTGCCAGCAGCTCCATGGGGGCTGGTCAGCCCCAGCATTTT. The full variable domain, its missing parts supplied by reference TRBV11-2 and TRBJ1-5, is EAGVAQSPRYKIIEKRQSVAFWCNPISGHATLYWYQQILGQGPKLLIQFQNNGVVDDSQLPKDRFSAERLKGVDSTLKIQPAKLEDSAVYLCASSSMGAGQPQHFGDGTRLSIL.

The chain employs TRBV6-5 and TRBJ2-1; possible D gene TRBD2, 5 bases. The germline CDR1 and CDR2 sequences are MNHEY and SVGAGI. The CDR3 has 13 amino acids. Between the trimmed V and J ends, which lost 5 bases and 3 bases, there was a span of 8 bases. The CDR3 region is CASSRGLYNEQFF. The CDR3 DNA sequence: TGTGCCAGCAGTAGAGGACTCTACAATGAGCAGTTCTTC.

V is TRBV5-8 and J is TRBJ1-2, with D possibly being TRBD1 (6 bases). V was clipped by 2 bases and J by 2 bases, with 10 bases between them. CDR1 is SGHTS, CDR2 YDEGEE, per germline. The CDR3 loop spans 14 amino acids. The CDR3 protein is CASSFTGSNYGYTF. CDR3 coding DNA: TGTGCCAGCAGCTTCACAGGGAGCAACTATGGCTACACCTTC.

The chain couples TRBV28 to TRBJ1-1; D might be TRBD1 (6 bases). Germline-derived CDR1 and CDR2 are MDHEN and SYDVKM. This CDR3 contains 15 residues. Trimming cost V 5 bases and J 3 bases, with 16 bases left between them. The CDR3 DNA is TGTGCCAGCAGTCCCAGAGACAGGCCGCACACTGAAGCTTTCTTT. Its protein product is CASSPRDRPHTEAFF.

The V call is TRBV6-5, the J call TRBJ2-5; the D is unclear. The CDR3 runs 14 residues. The ends were cut back, 0 bases at V and 1 base at J, with 6 bases in the middle. Germline CDR1 MNHEY, CDR2 SVGAGI. CDR3 region: CASSYSYSQETQYF. The DNA of the CDR3 is TGTGCCAGCAGTTACTCGTACAGCCAAGAGACCCAGTACTTC.

This clone has only a few counts. CDR3 amino acids: CASSLGVGHTDTQYF. CDR3 coding DNA: TGTGCCAGCAGCTTAGGTGTGGGGCACACAGATACGCAGTATTTT. The chain employs TRBV11-2 and TRBJ2-3, with D possibly TRBD1 on 5 matching bases. Trimming left V 1 base short and J 2 bases short, with 10 bases between. Germline lookup yields CDR1 SGHAT and CDR2 FQNNGV. The CDR3 is 15 amino acids. The whole variable domain, filled in from reference TRBV11-2 and TRBJ2-3, reads EAGVAQSPRYKIIEKRQSVAFWCNPISGHATLYWYQQILGQGPKLLIQFQNNGVVDDSQLPKDRFSAERLKGVDSTLKIQPAKLEDSAVYLCASSLGVGHTDTQYFGPGTRLTVL.

This clone is a singleton in its sample. This chain joins TRBV5-1 and TRBJ2-1; TRBD1 is a possible D gene (7 bases). V lost 3 bases, J lost 8 bases, and 21 bases lay in between. Germline lookup yields CDR1 SGHRS and CDR2 YFSETQ. CDR3 size: 16 residues. The CDR3 nucleotides are TGCGCCAGCAGCTACGGGGGACAGTCAGTTTTCGATGAGCAGTTCTTC. It translates to CASSYGGQSVFDEQFF. Complete variable domain (other parts from reference TRBV5-1 and TRBJ2-1): KAGVTQTPRYLIKTRGQQVTLSCSPISGHRSVSWYQQTPGQGLQFLFEYFSETQRNKGNFPGRFSGRQFSNSRSEMNVSTLELGDSALYLCASSYGGQSVFDEQFFGPGTRLTVL.

Comments on this clone: This sample includes further DNA sequences coding for the same CDR3. The V and J genes are TRBV10-3 and TRBJ2-5; D remains unclear. The V end lost 8 bases, the J end lost 0 bases, and 10 bases lay between the germline ends. Germline values: CDR1 ENHRY, CDR2 SYGVKD. The CDR3 covers 13 residues. As DNA, the CDR3 is TGTGCCATCGTTCCGGCGGACCAAGAGACCCAGTACTTC. Its protein product is CAIVPADQETQYF.

The chain carries TRBV27 and TRBJ2-2; TRBD1 matches 7 bases. Unmatched junction bases numbered 7, after V lost 9 bases and J lost 0 bases. Germline V lookup: CDR1 MNHEY, CDR2 SMNVEV (reference sequence). The CDR3 is made up of 15 amino acids. CDR3 in DNA: TGTGCCAGTTTTTCCGGGACAGCGAACACCGGGGAGCTGTTTTTT. Translating gives CASFSGTANTGELFF.

The chain couples TRBV11-2 to TRBJ1-4; 10 bases are a match to TRBD1. Germline CDR1 SGHAT, CDR2 FQNNGV. Losses at the gene ends were 6 bases for V and 7 bases for J; bases not matched to a gene: 2. This CDR3 has 13 amino acids. The CDR3 loop reads CASRGQGIEKLFF. Written as DNA, the CDR3 is TGTGCCAGCAGGGGACAGGGGATTGAAAAACTGTTTTTT.

The rearrangement joins TRBV9 to TRBJ2-7, with 12 nucleotides matching TRBD2. Germline assignment: CDR1 SGDLS and CDR2 YYNGEE. V gave up 3 bases and J gave up 4 bases; unmatched junction bases: 8. The CDR3 is 16 residues long. As DNA, the CDR3 is TGTGCCAGCAGCGCGACTAGCGGGAGAGGGCCTTACGAGCAGTACTTC. Translation: CASSATSGRGPYEQYF.

This chain connects TRBV4-1 to TRBJ2-7; 7 bases agree with TRBD2. With V trimmed by 4 bases and J by 4 bases, 16 bases remained unmatched. Germline V lookup: CDR1 MGHRA, CDR2 YSYEKL. The CDR3 is 17 residues long. CDR3 DNA: TGCGCCAGCAGCCCCTGGCGAGCTTCAGCGGGAACATACGAGCAGTACTTC. Its translation is CASSPWRASAGTYEQYF.

This clone occurred a few times. Written as DNA, the CDR3 is TGTGCCAGCAGCCTCAACTGGGGGCAGGACTATGGCTACACCTTC. Translating it yields CASSLNWGQDYGYTF. The rearrangement joins TRBV14 to TRBJ1-2; the D gene is possibly TRBD1 (6 bases). Germline values: CDR1 SGHDN, CDR2 FVKESK. V was shortened by 4 bases and J by 3 bases, with 15 bases between the two germline ends. The CDR3 has 15 residues.

The V call is TRBV13, the J call TRBJ1-3; 9 bases agree with TRBD1. From germline, CDR1 is PRHDT and CDR2 FYEKMQ (reference sequence). This CDR3 has 16 residues. V dropped 5 bases and J dropped 4; count of bases not matched to a gene: 9. CDR3 amino acids: CASSRRDRVGGNTIYF. CDR3 DNA: TGTGCCAGCAGCCGTCGGGACAGGGTGGGCGGAAACACCATATATTTT.

The V gene is TRBV19, the J gene TRBJ1-5; D possibly corresponds to TRBD1 (6 bases). Germline-derived CDR1 and CDR2 are LNHDA and SQIVND (reference sequence). The CDR3 has 15 residues. Trimming took off 6 bases at V and 0 bases at J, with 12 bases between the two ends. The CDR3 region is CASSTGTRSNQPQHF. The CDR3 region has the DNA TGTGCCAGTAGCACCGGGACACGTAGCAATCAGCCCCAGCATTTT.

This chain links TRBV5-1 with TRBJ1-1; D unresolved. Trimming took 6 bases from V and 4 from J, leaving 13 bases between them. There are 13 residues in the CDR3. Germline V gene data show CDR1 as SGHRS and CDR2 as YFSETQ. The CDR3 nucleotides are TGCGCCAGCACCGAGGGAGGGAGCACTGAAGCTTTCTTT. Encoded protein: CASTEGGSTEAFF.

This clone appeared once. The chain uses TRBV27 and TRBJ1-5; D unresolved. The CDR3 runs 14 residues. From germline, CDR1 is MNHEY and CDR2 SMNVEV (reference sequence). V lost 1 base and J 7 bases, leaving 11 bases between the germline ends. CDR3 sequence reads: CASSLYSQAQPQHF. The CDR3 DNA follows: TGTGCCAGCAGTTTATACTCCCAGGCGCAGCCCCAGCATTTT.

The chain uses TRBV5-1 and TRBJ2-5; TRBD1 matches at 9 bases. The CDR3 contains 15 residues. Looked up from germline, CDR1 is SGHRS and CDR2 is YFSETQ. Unmatched junction bases numbered 9, after V lost 3 bases and J lost 6 bases. CDR3 sequence reads: CASSSEPGQGKTQYF. The CDR3 DNA reads TGCGCCAGCAGCTCAGAGCCGGGACAGGGAAAGACCCAGTACTTC.

This clone was counted a single time. The V gene is TRBV5-1, the J gene TRBJ2-1, with a possible D match to TRBD1 (5 bases). V was trimmed by 0 bases and J by 9 bases, leaving 10 bases between them. Germline CDR1 and CDR2: SGHRS and YFSETQ. The CDR3 spans 13 residues. The CDR3 bases are TGCGCCAGCAGCTTGGAAAGGCAGGGTGAGCAGTTCTTC. It codes for CASSLERQGEQFF.

The table lists this clone with a count of one. V gene TRBV11-2 combines with J gene TRBJ1-4; D unresolved. Per germline, CDR1 SGHAT and CDR2 FQNNGV. The CDR3 has 13 amino acids. Trimming pared 5 bases from V and 0 bases from J, leaving 4 bases between. The CDR3 nucleotides are TGTGCCAGCAGCCAATCAACTAATGAAAAACTGTTTTTT. Translation: CASSQSTNEKLFF.